Listed below are T cell receptor beta chains from one sample, sequenced in a study of CD8 T cell repertoires and HIV-1 epitope variants. The antigens these receptors bind are not known. Using immunoSEQ multiplex PCR, the repertoire was profiled, and TCRdb retains in-frame clones only, with some absent. Among about 3,700 clones listed, 60% to 75% were seen once. Material: cultured CD8+ T cells derived from PBMCs. Receptor source: a male donor with HIV. Both conserved end residues are part of each CDR3. D genes are given only for firm matches. Clone size appears in some rows only: once, few, many, or a class for an expanded clone.

d_gene,j_gene,v_gene,abundance,CDR3aa,CDR3nt
-,TRBJ2-7,TRBV11-3,-,CASSPGGSYEQYF,TGTGCCAGCAGCCCCGGCGGCTCCTACGAGCAGTACTTC
TRBD1,TRBJ2-7,TRBV2,-,CASSEDRGLGFYYEQYF,TGTGCCAGCAGTGAAGACAGGGGTCTGGGGTTTTACTACGAGCAGTACTTC
TRBD2,TRBJ2-7,TRBV28,few,CASTEGLAGTYEQYF,TGTGCCAGCACCGAAGGACTAGCGGGTACCTACGAGCAGTACTTC
-,TRBJ1-2,TRBV25-1,-,CASSVHMGGYTF,TGTGCCAGCAGTGTCCATATGGGAGGCTACACCTTC
TRBD2,TRBJ2-7,TRBV6-1,-,CASGSIAGGRYEQYF,TGTGCCAGCGGTTCGATAGCGGGAGGGCGCTACGAGCAGTACTTC
-,TRBJ1-2,TRBV7-3,-,CASKKDVGPNYGYTF,TGTGCCAGCAAAAAAGACGTAGGACCGAACTATGGCTACACCTTC
TRBD2,TRBJ2-7,TRBV10-3,-,CATSAGGEQYF,TGTGCCACCTCCGCGGGGGGCGAGCAGTACTTC
TRBD1,TRBJ1-2,TRBV2,-,CASRGGQNYGYTF,TGTGCCAGCAGGGGGGGACAGAACTATGGCTACACCTTC
TRBD1,TRBJ2-7,TRBV11-2,-,CASSDGQGFGSYEQYF,TGTGCCAGCAGCGACGGACAGGGGTTCGGGTCCTACGAGCAGTACTTC
TRBD1,TRBJ2-7,TRBV5-6,medium-sized,CASSGGQAPYEQYF,TGTGCCAGCAGCGGGGGACAGGCCCCCTACGAGCAGTACTTC
TRBD2,TRBJ2-5,TRBV7-8,-,CASSPGLAETQYF,TGTGCCAGCAGCCCCGGACTAGCTGAGACCCAGTACTTC
-,TRBJ2-1,TRBV7-9,-,CASSPPPPGVAYNEQFF,TGTGCCAGCAGCCCGCCCCCCCCGGGGGTGGCCTACAATGAGCAGTTCTTC
-,TRBJ1-1,TRBV5-6,-,CASSDSEEAFF,TGTGCCAGCAGCGACTCAGAAGAAGCTTTCTTT
-,TRBJ1-3,TRBV25-1,-,CASSANTIYF,TGTGCCAGCAGTGCGAACACCATATATTTT
-,TRBJ2-1,TRBV7-9,-,CASSPQSGRSYNEQFF,TGTGCCAGCAGCCCCCAAAGCGGTCGATCCTACAATGAGCAGTTCTTC
TRBD2,TRBJ2-3,TRBV11-2,-,CASSLAGTGGMTDTQYF,TGTGCCAGCAGCTTAGCAGGCACGGGGGGGATGACAGATACGCAGTATTTT
-,TRBJ2-1,TRBV21-1,-,CASSRTGKPGLALYNSYNEQFF,TGTGCCAGCAGCAGGACGGGTAAACCGGGACTAGCTCTTTATAACTCCTACAATGAGCAGTTCTTC
-,TRBJ2-7,TRBV27,once,CASSLQAGSSYEQYF,TGTGCCAGCAGTTTACAAGCCGGTAGCTCCTACGAGCAGTACTTC
-,TRBJ1-1,TRBV6-6,-,CASSPIRTGTEAFF,TGTGCCAGCAGTCCTATAAGGACTGGGACTGAAGCTTTCTTT
TRBD1,TRBJ1-2,TRBV5-6,-,CASSGTGTGGSYGYTF,TGTGCCAGCAGCGGAACCGGGACAGGGGGCAGCTATGGCTACACCTTC
-,TRBJ1-6,TRBV5-6,few,CASSLGAVSPLHF,TGTGCCAGCAGCTTGGGTGCGGTTTCACCCCTCCACTTT
-,TRBJ2-2,TRBV30,-,CAWSTDLNTGELFF,TGTGCCTGGAGTACAGACCTGAACACCGGGGAGCTGTTTTTT
-,TRBJ1-1,TRBV27,-,CASSLYGGANTEAFF,TGTGCCAGCAGTTTATATGGGGGGGCGAACACTGAAGCTTTCTTT
TRBD1,TRBJ2-7,TRBV5-6,-,CASSFGDDRGYYEQYF,TGTGCCAGCAGCTTCGGAGATGACAGGGGTTATTACGAGCAGTACTTC
TRBD1,TRBJ2-7,TRBV5-6,-,CASSLGQGVHEQYF,TGTGCCAGCAGCTTGGGACAGGGAGTCCACGAGCAGTACTTC
-,TRBJ2-7,TRBV10-3,-,CASEQGGEQYF,TGTGCCAGTGAACAGGGAGGCGAGCAGTACTTC
-,TRBJ1-1,TRBV28,-,CASTPGARVPEAFF,TGTGCCAGCACCCCTGGGGCACGGGTGCCCGAAGCTTTCTTT
-,TRBJ1-6,TRBV11-2,few,CASSLDRFLSPLHF,TGTGCCAGCAGCTTAGACAGGTTTTTATCACCCCTCCACTTT
TRBD2,TRBJ2-2,TRBV6-1,-,CASILAGDTGELFF,TGTGCCAGCATTCTAGCGGGGGACACCGGGGAGCTGTTTTTT
-,TRBJ1-1,TRBV4-1,-,CASSQDNSFLPEAFF,TGCGCCAGCAGCCAAGATAACAGTTTCCTCCCTGAAGCTTTCTTT
-,TRBJ2-2,TRBV5-1,-,CASSLTATNTGELFF,TGCGCCAGCAGCTTGACGGCAACGAACACCGGGGAGCTGTTTTTT
TRBD1,TRBJ2-1,TRBV2,once,CASSPPGTGRDNEQFF,TGTGCCAGCAGTCCACCCGGGACAGGGAGGGACAATGAGCAGTTCTTC
-,TRBJ1-1,TRBV28,-,CASIQGEFGRSNTEAFF,TGTGCCAGCATCCAAGGGGAATTTGGACGGTCGAACACTGAAGCTTTCTTT
-,TRBJ2-2,TRBV5-1,once,CASSLAFLDTGELFF,TGCGCCAGCAGCTTGGCCTTTCTAGACACCGGAGAGCTGTTTTTT
-,TRBJ1-5,TRBV5-5,few,CASSDHNQPQHF,TGTGCCAGCAGCGATCACAATCAGCCCCAGCATTTT
-,TRBJ1-1,TRBV6-1,-,CASSSMGTGSTEAFF,TGTGCCAGCAGTTCCATGGGGACCGGGAGCACTGAAGCTTTCTTT
TRBD2,TRBJ2-7,TRBV4-3,few,CASSQGTSNEQYF,TGCGCCAGCAGCCAAGGGACTAGCAACGAGCAGTACTTC
-,TRBJ2-7,TRBV11-2,once,CASSLATSPFSEQYF,TGTGCCAGCAGCTTAGCAACTAGTCCCTTCTCCGAGCAGTACTTC
-,TRBJ2-7,TRBV28,-,CASTKGWGAAYEQYF,TGTGCCAGCACCAAGGGGTGGGGGGCCGCCTACGAGCAGTACTTC
-,TRBJ1-5,TRBV28,-,CASSLEGWGNQPQHF,TGTGCCAGCAGTTTGGAGGGCTGGGGCAATCAGCCCCAGCATTTT
-,TRBJ2-7,TRBV7-3,few,CASSEGPSYEQYF,TGTGCCAGCAGCGAAGGGCCCTCCTACGAGCAGTACTTC
-,TRBJ2-7,TRBV28,-,CASTLEESSYEQYF,TGTGCCAGCACCCTCGAGGAGAGCTCCTACGAGCAGTACTTC
-,TRBJ2-1,TRBV6-5,few,CASSEGGEQFF,TGTGCCAGCAGTGAGGGGGGTGAGCAGTTCTTC
-,TRBJ2-7,TRBV19,-,CASSTSVSYEQYF,TGTGCCAGTAGTACTAGCGTCTCCTACGAGCAGTACTTC
-,TRBJ1-5,TRBV7-5,-,CASRAGTQPQHF,TGTGCCAGCAGAGCGGGGACTCAGCCCCAGCATTTT
-,TRBJ2-1,TRBV7-9,-,CASSHGTENEQFF,TGTGCCAGCAGCCACGGGACTGAGAATGAGCAGTTCTTC
-,TRBJ2-3,TRBV28,-,CASSLQGFTDTQYF,TGTGCCAGCAGTTTACAAGGATTCACAGATACGCAGTATTTT
-,TRBJ2-2,TRBV5-1,-,CASSLWADGGELFF,TGCGCCAGCAGCTTGTGGGCAGACGGCGGGGAGCTGTTTTTT
-,TRBJ2-2,TRBV19,few,CASSILGTGELFF,TGTGCCAGTAGTATTCTGGGCACCGGGGAGCTGTTTTTT
-,TRBJ2-1,TRBV7-8,-,CASSLVIGRSSYNEQFF,TGTGCCAGCAGCTTAGTAATCGGCAGGTCCTCCTACAATGAGCAGTTCTTC
TRBD2,TRBJ2-5,TRBV7-2,-,CASSLGLSGGVLTQYF,TGTGCCAGCAGCCTCGGACTAAGCGGGGGGGTTTTGACCCAGTACTTC
TRBD2,TRBJ2-5,TRBV7-6,-,CASSQAGGETQYF,TGTGCCAGCAGCCAAGCGGGGGGGGAGACCCAGTACTTC
-,TRBJ2-5,TRBV5-6,-,CASSSETRRSQETQYF,TGTGCCAGCAGCTCGGAAACGAGGAGGAGTCAAGAGACCCAGTACTTC
-,TRBJ2-7,TRBV28,-,CASSPTLRQVSYEQYF,TGTGCCAGCAGTCCAACCCTTCGACAGGTTTCCTACGAGCAGTACTTC